A single sample is the source of the 16 T cell receptor beta chains below, sequenced in a study of CD8 T cells in ankylosing spondylitis. Each CDR3 protein is one row after TCRdb ran MiXCR on the 5' RACE reads. This sample yields approximately 220,000 distinct CDR3 sequences, of which more than 25% are seen a single time; 5% to 8% belongs to the top ten. Sequences were obtained from blood, either unsorted or a sorted T cell fraction (not recorded which). Every receptor here comes from a male donor with ankylosing spondylitis or in good health (not recorded which).

This clonotype came up many times. The chain links TRBV9 to TRBJ2-1; 9 nucleotides align to TRBD2. The trim removed 2 bases at V and 5 bases at J, leaving 2 bases unmatched. This CDR3 comprises 14 residues. The germline gives CDR1 SGDLS, CDR2 YYNGEE. The CDR3 DNA is TGTGCCAGCAGCGTTAGCGGGAGTAACAATGAGCAGTTCTTC. It encodes CASSVSGSNNEQFF.

This clonotype was seen at least ten times. The gene calls are TRBV20-1 and TRBJ2-7; 10 nucleotides agree with TRBD2. After removal of 6 bases from V and 4 bases from J, the junction contained 18 bases not matched to a gene. The length of the CDR3 is 17 residues. CDR1 is DFQATT, CDR2 SNEGSKA, per germline (reference sequence). Written as DNA, the CDR3 is TGCAGTGCCCTCCCACCAACCAGGGGACTAGCGAATTACGAGCAGTACTTC. This sequence encodes CSALPPTRGLANYEQYF.

About this clonotype: At one boundary the junction diverges from the germline segment, which might be a read error. The CDR3 sequence is CSAKALGQGIPLRTTYIRYF. In DNA form, the CDR3 reads TGCAGTGCTAAAGCCCTAGGACAGGGCATTCCCCTGAGAACAACTTACATTCGGTACTTC. This sequence joins TRBV20-1 and TRBJ2-4; 8 bases line up with TRBD1. This CDR3 contains 20 residues. Germline V gene data show CDR1 as DFQATT and CDR2 as SNEGSKA (reference sequence).

This clonotype was recorded many times. This rearrangement joins TRBV3-1 to TRBJ2-3, with 7 bases lining up with TRBD2. CDR1 LGHDT and CDR2 YNNKEL come from the germline V gene (reference sequence). Unmatched junction bases numbered 5, after V lost 2 bases and J lost 0 bases. This CDR3 contains 16 residues. CDR3 residues: CASSQRKAGSTDTQYF. CDR3 coding DNA: TGTGCCAGCAGCCAACGTAAAGCGGGAAGCACAGATACGCAGTATTTT.

This clonotype was found many times. The J gene is TRBJ2-2, the V gene TRBV12-3 or TRBV12-4, with TRBD2 identical over 10 bases. V lost 2 bases, J lost 7 bases, and 7 bases stayed unmatched. The CDR3 length is 16 residues. DNA of the CDR3: TGTGCCAGCAGTTTACTACTAGCGGGACCGAGCGGGGAGCTGTTTTTT. Protein: CASSLLLAGPSGELFF.

Points on this clonotype: A much larger clone sits a single nucleotide away, making a read error possible. The chain carries TRBV10-3 and TRBJ2-3, with 8 nucleotides matching TRBD2. The CDR3 is 13 residues long. With 7 bases clipped from V and 6 bases from J, the junction kept 6 bases outside the gene matches. Germline V gives CDR1 ENHRY, CDR2 SYGVKD. The CDR3 bases are TGTGCCATCAACGCGGGAGGATGTGATACGCAGTATTTT. Its protein product is CAINAGGCDTQYF.

The rearrangement links TRBV10-3 to TRBJ2-2; D is perhaps TRBD2 (6 bases). Per the germline V gene, CDR1 is ENHRY and CDR2 is SYGVKD. The CDR3 spans 13 residues. V lost 1 base and J 7 bases, leaving 7 bases between the germline ends. The CDR3 DNA sequence: TGTGCCATCAGTGAGTGGGAGGACGGGGAGCTGTTTTTT. Its protein product is CAISEWEDGELFF.

This clonotype was detected ten times or more. This chain connects TRBV7-6 to TRBJ1-4, with TRBD1 matching over 10 bases. V lost 6 bases, J lost 8 bases, and 6 bases stayed unmatched. CDR1 SGHVS and CDR2 FNYEAQ come from the germline V gene. The CDR3 has 14 residues. The chain's CDR3 is CASSRTGGHEKLFF. The CDR3, as DNA: TGTGCCAGCAGTCGGACAGGGGGGCACGAAAAACTGTTTTTT.

V and J are TRBV5-1 and TRBJ2-3; D gene unclear. The CDR3 sequence is 11 residues long. Between the trimmed V and J ends, which lost 6 bases and 4 bases, there was a span of 6 bases. In germline, CDR1 is SGHRS, CDR2 YFSETQ. This chain's CDR3 is CASKKADTQYF. The CDR3 DNA reads TGCGCCAGCAAAAAGGCAGATACGCAGTATTTT.

Only a few counts were recorded for this clonotype. The V call is TRBV28, the J call TRBJ1-1, with D possibly matching TRBD1 (5 bases). The CDR3 has 13 amino acids. V was clipped by 3 bases and J by 4 bases, with 9 bases between them. The V gene's germline CDR1 is MDHEN and CDR2 SYDVKM. Here the CDR3 reads CASSLQGGTEAFF. DNA for the CDR3: TGTGCCAGCAGTTTGCAGGGAGGCACTGAAGCTTTCTTT. Full variable domain (missing parts from reference TRBV28 and TRBJ1-1): DVKVTQSSRYLVKRTGEKVFLECVQDMDHENMFWYRQDPGLGLRLIYFSYDVKMKEKGDIPEGYSVSREKKERFSLILESASTNQTSMYLCASSLQGGTEAFFGQGTRLTVV.

This clonotype was seen many times. The chain uses TRBV3-1 and TRBJ2-3; 7 bases agree with TRBD2. The CDR3 contains 16 residues. With V trimmed by 0 bases and J by 1 base, 4 bases remained unmatched. Germline V lookup: CDR1 LGHDT, CDR2 YNNKEL (reference sequence). The CDR3 DNA is TGTGCCAGCAGCCAAGATCGTACTAGCGGCACAGATACGCAGTATTTT. The encoded protein is CASSQDRTSGTDTQYF.

In this sample, this clonotype turned up many times. V gene TRBV27 combines with J gene TRBJ1-1; possibly TRBD1 for D (6 bases). The V end lost 4 bases, the J end lost 1 base, and 10 bases lay between the germline ends. This CDR3 comprises 14 residues. The germline CDR1 and CDR2 sequences are MNHEY and SMNVEV (reference sequence). The CDR3: CASSYLGQNTEAFF. CDR3 nucleotide sequence: TGTGCCAGCAGTTACCTGGGACAGAACACTGAAGCTTTCTTT.

The chain couples TRBV29-1 to TRBJ2-5, with D unclear. The CDR3 length is 11 residues. CDR1 is SQVTM, CDR2 ANQGSEA, per germline. Trimming removed 3 bases from V and 5 bases from J, with 7 bases in between. CDR3 protein: CSVDLPETQYF. DNA for the CDR3: TGCAGCGTTGATCTACCCGAGACCCAGTACTTC.

The V call is TRBV5-1, the J call TRBJ2-1, with unresolved D. The CDR3 loop spans 14 amino acids. Trimming removed 3 bases from V and 5 bases from J, with 12 bases in between. Germline V gene lookup returns CDR1 SGHRS and CDR2 YFSETQ. As DNA, the CDR3 is TGCGCCAGCAGCTCTTTCGACACCAACAATGAGCAGTTCTTC. This encodes CASSSFDTNNEQFF. Based on the CDR3 plus reference TRBV5-1 and TRBJ2-1, the full variable domain is KAGVTQTPRYLIKTRGQQVTLSCSPISGHRSVSWYQQTPGQGLQFLFEYFSETQRNKGNFPGRFSGRQFSNSRSEMNVSTLELGDSALYLCASSSFDTNNEQFFGPGTRLTVL.

This clonotype was found many times. J is TRBJ1-1 and V is TRBV20-1, with D possibly TRBD1 on 5 matching bases. This CDR3 has 14 residues. V was trimmed by 1 base and J by 4 bases, leaving 13 bases between them. Looked up from germline, CDR1 is DFQATT and CDR2 is SNEGSKA (reference sequence). The CDR3 DNA follows: TGCAGTGCTAGAGGGGTCAGGGAGGCCACTGAAGCTTTCTTT. Translating gives CSARGVREATEAFF.

This clonotype occurred many times. The rearrangement joins TRBV5-4 to TRBJ2-7, with 9 bases matching TRBD2. This CDR3 has 15 amino acids. Trimming took 2 bases from V and 3 from J; bases not matched to a gene: 6. Germline values: CDR1 SGHNT, CDR2 YYREEE (reference sequence). The CDR3: CASSFGGTSSYEQYF. CDR3 nucleotide sequence: TGTGCCAGCAGCTTCGGCGGGACTAGCAGCTACGAGCAGTACTTC.